This T cell receptor (beta chain) derives from a study of blood T cell repertoires in COVID-19. Turning to the study itself: Samples came from the United States, Italy and Spain, spanning acute and convalescent COVID-19.

Germline V gives CDR1 SGHNT, CDR2 YYREEE (reference sequence). V lost 4 bases, J lost 4 bases, and 17 bases lay in between. The CDR3 contains 15 residues. Original data processing: Amplification from reference gene primers served as the basis for estimated nucleated cell counts. The repertoire was sequenced with immunoSEQ multiplex PCR; TCRdb's copy has only in-frame clones and lacks some. V, J and clone size are those of that table, while D and trimming were read from the DNA. The sample contains 100,000 to 150,000 clones, over 75% of which appear only once. The V and J genes are TRBV5-4 and TRBJ1-1, with a possible D match to TRBD1 (5 bases). This clonotype was sampled from a woman aged 55-75 years with acute or convalescent COVID-19. Sequenced material: peripheral blood. CDR3 nucleotides: TGTGCCAGCAGCGGGACGGGGGTCAAGGGCACTGAAGCTTTCTTT. This encodes CASSGTGVKGTEAFF.